The entry below gives a single T cell receptor (beta chain) sequence along with its context. Its target is unknown. This specimen comes from a study of T cells in Graves' hyperthyroidism and ophthalmopathy. Study-level background: Blood was drawn when the patient was first diagnosed and still untreated.

The CDR3 is 14 residues long. Germline V gene data show CDR1 as MNHEY and CDR2 as SVGEGT. V shed 2 bases and J shed 6 bases, with 13 bases lying between them. From RNA transcripts, TCR beta CDR3 regions were amplified. When the TCR CDR3 underwent first-round RT-PCR, the HTBI primer set was used. TCRdb used MiXCR to reprocess the multiplex PCR reads, holding one entry per CDR3 protein. The sample holds some 560,000 distinct CDR3 sequences; 11% to 15% are singletons and the top ten take more than 11%. Researchers barred patients who had uncontrolled infection, other autoimmune disease, pregnancy or lactation. Clinical symptoms, serum thyroxine, TRAb, thyroid ultrasound and orbital computed tomography established diagnosis. Overall study findings and caveats: It was a median roughly six months before onset that the model predicted ophthalmopathy.

The V call is TRBV6-2 or TRBV6-3, the J call TRBJ2-5; tentative D call: TRBD1 (5 bases). The TCR sequence derives from a woman aged 40 to 55 with Graves' hyperthyroidism. The sequencing input was blood. The CDR3 loop is CASSYPDPGKTQYF. The CDR3 bases are TGTGCCAGCAGTTACCCGGACCCAGGGAAGACCCAGTACTTC.